The 10 T cell receptor beta chains presented below share a single source sample, sequenced in a study of blood T cell repertoires in COVID-19. The table came from immunoSEQ multiplex PCR; TCRdb's copy has only in-frame clones and leaves some out. In the table there are around 300,000 clones, roughly 85% of which are singletons. Sequencing used peripheral blood. The receptors come from a woman aged 70-85 years with acute or convalescent COVID-19.

On this clone: The sample carries other DNA sequences with the same CDR3. The chain combines TRBV6-6 with TRBJ1-1, with 7 bases lining up with TRBD1. Germline V gene data show CDR1 as MNHNY and CDR2 as SVGAGI (reference sequence). The CDR3 is 14 residues long. V trimming: 6 bases; J trimming: 1 base; junction bases outside the gene matches: 5. The CDR3 nucleotides read TGTGCCAGCAGGATAGGGGGCGCGAACACTGAAGCTTTCTTT. Translated: CASRIGGANTEAFF.

This clone was observed once. This sequence joins TRBV2 and TRBJ2-2, with D hard to call. CDR1 SNHLY and CDR2 FYNNEI come from the germline V gene. The CDR3 runs to 14 residues. Trimming stripped 4 bases from V and 7 bases from J, with 13 bases between. CDR3 coding DNA: TGTGCCAGCAGTGCACGGGTCTCAAGCGGGGAGCTGTTTTTT. Translation gives CASSARVSSGELFF.

The V gene is TRBV4-1, the J gene TRBJ2-5; D is possibly TRBD1 (6 bases). The CDR3 has 14 amino acids. V shed 2 bases and J shed 7 bases, with 14 bases lying between them. From germline, CDR1 is MGHRA and CDR2 YSYEKL. The CDR3 spells CASSQNRARGTQYF. The CDR3, as DNA: TGCGCCAGCAGCCAAAACAGGGCCCGGGGGACCCAGTACTTC.

The chain has TRBV19 and TRBJ1-5, with 7 bases matching TRBD1. CDR1 and CDR2 (germline): LNHDA, SQIVND (reference sequence). Losses at the gene ends were 8 bases for V and 9 bases for J; bases not matched to a gene: 13. CDR3 length: 14 amino acids. The CDR3 loop reads CASRTGTDIVPQHF. CDR3 in DNA: TGTGCCAGTCGGACCGGGACAGATATTGTGCCCCAGCATTTT. Looking up the rest from reference TRBV19 and TRBJ1-5 gives the full variable domain: DGGITQSPKYLFRKEGQNVTLSCEQNLNHDAMYWYRQDPGQGLRLIYYSQIVNDFQKGDIAEGYSVSREKKESFPLTVTSAQKNPTAFYLCASRTGTDIVPQHFGDGTRLSIL.

V usage is TRBV6-5 and J usage is TRBJ1-4; unclear D gene. The CDR3 contains 15 residues. The ends were cut back, 0 bases at V and 2 bases at J, with 7 bases in the middle. The germline V gene has CDR1 MNHEY and CDR2 SVGAGI. This CDR3 reads CASSYSPVTNEKLFF. The CDR3 bases are TGTGCCAGCAGTTACTCCCCAGTGACTAATGAAAAACTGTTTTTT.

The sample holds one count of this clone. The chain couples TRBV9 to TRBJ1-1; D unresolved. The V and J ends lost 0 bases and 8 bases respectively, with 11 bases between them. This CDR3 is 13 amino acids long. Germline V gene sequence: CDR1 SGDLS, CDR2 YYNGEE. CDR3 sequence: CASSVVTQTEAFF. The CDR3 coding sequence is TGTGCCAGCAGCGTAGTAACCCAGACAGAAGCTTTCTTT.

The J gene is TRBJ1-4, the V gene TRBV6-2 or TRBV6-3; a weak D match, TRBD1 (6 bases). CDR1 and CDR2 (germline): MNHEY, SVGEGT. The CDR3 has 14 residues. The germline V and J ends were trimmed by 6 bases and 4 bases, with 12 bases remaining between them. The CDR3: CASSRGGRNEKLFF. In DNA, the CDR3 is TGTGCCAGCAGCCGGGGGGGCCGTAATGAAAAACTGTTTTTT.

The chain links TRBV29-1 to TRBJ1-2; tentatively, D is TRBD1 (6 bases). CDR1 is SQVTM and CDR2 is ANQGSEA in the germline V gene. There are 11 residues in the CDR3. Trimming stripped 7 bases from V and 6 bases from J, with 12 bases between. For the CDR3, the DNA is TGCAGCGCCCAGGGGATGAATGGCTACACCTTC. Its protein product is CSAQGMNGYTF.

The chain combines TRBV15 with TRBJ1-3; tentatively, D is TRBD1 (5 bases). Germline V CDR1 and CDR2: LNHNV, YYDKDF (reference sequence). The CDR3 length is 16 residues. V was shortened by 1 base and J by 4 bases, with 14 bases between the two germline ends. DNA for the CDR3: TGTGCCACCAGCAGAGGGCAAGGGGCCGGCGGAAACACCATATATTTT. As protein: CATSRGQGAGGNTIYF.

The gene calls are TRBV5-4 and TRBJ1-2; D remains unclear. Germline V gene data show CDR1 as SGHNT and CDR2 as YYREEE (reference sequence). This CDR3 spans 12 amino acids. The V end was cut by 0 bases, the J end by 7 bases, with 7 bases between. This CDR3 reads CASSLDGFGYTF. The CDR3, as DNA: TGTGCCAGCAGCTTGGACGGGTTTGGCTACACCTTC.